This T cell receptor beta chain was found in a study of blood T cells in healthy people across ages. Study-wide findings and caveats: Unknown donor CMV status possibly confounded expanded clonotype changes.

This CDR3 spans 12 amino acids. Losses at the gene ends were 6 bases for V and 7 bases for J; bases not matched to a gene: 4. For the second PCR, which ran for 7 to 11 cycles, a sample-barcoded 5' primer and a J-beta primer mix were used. Sequencing recovered at least 2.5 million CDR3-containing paired-end reads from each sample. A single record per CDR3 protein comes from TCRdb applying MiXCR to the 5' RACE reads. Of about 1.8 million distinct CDR3 sequences listed, around half are singletons. This clonotype has just a few counts. The antigen remains unidentified. The source material was blood. The receptor was isolated from a woman aged 40 to 55 in good health. The chain uses TRBV12-3 or TRBV12-4 and TRBJ1-2; 8 bases align to TRBD1. In DNA form, the CDR3 reads TGTGCCAGCAGGACAGGGGACGGTGGCTACACCTTC. This encodes CASRTGDGGYTF.